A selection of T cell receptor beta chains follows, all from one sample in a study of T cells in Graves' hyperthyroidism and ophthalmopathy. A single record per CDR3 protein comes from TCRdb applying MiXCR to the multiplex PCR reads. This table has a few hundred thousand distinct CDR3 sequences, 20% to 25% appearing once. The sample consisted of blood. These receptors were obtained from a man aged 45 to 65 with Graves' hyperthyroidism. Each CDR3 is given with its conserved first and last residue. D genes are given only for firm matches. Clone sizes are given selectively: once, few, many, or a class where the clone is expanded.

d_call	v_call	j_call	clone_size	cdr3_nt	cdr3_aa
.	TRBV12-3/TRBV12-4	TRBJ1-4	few	TGTGCCAGCAAGCCCAAGGGCACTCTAAGTGAAAAACTGTTTTTT	CASKPKGTLSEKLFF
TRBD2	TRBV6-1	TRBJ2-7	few	TGTGCCAGCAGTTCCGGACTAGCGGGCTTTTACGAGCAGTACTTC	CASSSGLAGFYEQYF
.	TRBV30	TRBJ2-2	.	TGTGCCTGGAGACACCTGTTCGCGAACACCGGGGAGCTGTTTTTT	CAWRHLFANTGELFF
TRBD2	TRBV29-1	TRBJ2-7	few	TGCAGCGTGTCACAATGGGACTACCCATACGAGCAGTACTTC	CSVSQWDYPYEQYF
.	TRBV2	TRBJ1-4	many	TGTGCCAGCCGGTTGTCAACTAATGAAAAACTGTTTTTT	CASRLSTNEKLFF
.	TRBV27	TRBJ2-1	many	TGTGCCAGCAGTTTATCGTCCCCCAGAACTACCTACAATGAGCAGTTCTTC	CASSLSSPRTTYNEQFF
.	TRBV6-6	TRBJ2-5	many	TGTGCCAGCAGTTACTCGAGAGGGTTGGAGACCCAGTACTTC	CASSYSRGLETQYF
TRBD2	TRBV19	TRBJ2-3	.	TGTGCCAGTAGTATGCGGCCTAGCGGCGACACAGATACGCAGTATTTT	CASSMRPSGDTDTQYF
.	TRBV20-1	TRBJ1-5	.	TGCAGTGCCCCTTACAGTACCCTCCAGCATTTT	CSAPYSTLQHF
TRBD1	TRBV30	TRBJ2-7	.	TGTGCCTTGGGGAACCGGGACAGAACCTACGAGCAGTACTTC	CALGNRDRTYEQYF
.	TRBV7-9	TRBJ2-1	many	TGTGCCAGCAGCTTACCGCTGGAACGGGCTATCTACAATGAGCAGTTCTTC	CASSLPLERAIYNEQFF